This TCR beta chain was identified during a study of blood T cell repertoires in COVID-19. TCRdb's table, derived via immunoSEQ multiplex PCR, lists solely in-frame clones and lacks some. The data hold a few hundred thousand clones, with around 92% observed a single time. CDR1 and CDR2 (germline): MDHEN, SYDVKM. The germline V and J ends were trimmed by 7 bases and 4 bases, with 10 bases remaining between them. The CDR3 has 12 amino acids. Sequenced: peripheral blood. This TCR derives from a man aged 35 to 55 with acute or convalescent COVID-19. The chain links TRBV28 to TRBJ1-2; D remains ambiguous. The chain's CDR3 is CASNLNSYGYTF. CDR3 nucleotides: TGTGCCAGCAACCTAAACAGCTATGGCTACACCTTC.